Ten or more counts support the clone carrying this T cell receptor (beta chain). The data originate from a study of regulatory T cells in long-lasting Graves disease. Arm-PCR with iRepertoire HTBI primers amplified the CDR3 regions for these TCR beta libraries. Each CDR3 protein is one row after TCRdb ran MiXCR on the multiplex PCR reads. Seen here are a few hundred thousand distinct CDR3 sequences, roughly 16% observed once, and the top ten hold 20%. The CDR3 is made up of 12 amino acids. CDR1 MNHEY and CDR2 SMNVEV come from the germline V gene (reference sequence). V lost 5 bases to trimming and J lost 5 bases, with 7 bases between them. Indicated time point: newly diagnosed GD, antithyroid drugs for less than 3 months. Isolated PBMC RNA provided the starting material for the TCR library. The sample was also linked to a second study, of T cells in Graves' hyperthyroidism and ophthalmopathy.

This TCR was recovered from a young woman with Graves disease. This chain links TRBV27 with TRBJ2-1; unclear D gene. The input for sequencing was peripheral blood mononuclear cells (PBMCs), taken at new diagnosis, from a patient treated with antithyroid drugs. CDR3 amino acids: CASSRHHNEQFF. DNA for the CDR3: TGTGCCAGCAGTCGACACCACAATGAGCAGTTCTTC.